These T cell receptor beta chains were read from a single sample in a study of blood T cell repertoires in COVID-19. This table comes from immunoSEQ multiplex PCR, and its TCRdb copy is limited to in-frame clones, with some not included. The table lists approximately 190,000 clones, roughly 86% of them singletons. The sequencing input was PBMCs or T cells enriched from blood (not recorded which). The receptors here all came from a woman aged 40 to 50 in a cohort exposed to, infected with or recovered from COVID-19 (not recorded which). Both conserved end residues are part of each CDR3. A D gene is named only where the DNA matches it firmly. Where a row states a size, it is once, few, many or the class of an expanded clone; other rows omit it.

D gene,clone size,CDR3 length,J gene,V gene,CDR3 protein,CDR3 DNA
TRBD2,NA,13,TRBJ2-3,TRBV2,CASSAGGGDTQYF,TGTGCCAGCAGTGCGGGGGGGGGTGATACGCAGTATTTT
TRBD1,NA,14,TRBJ1-2,TRBV2,CASSAGGAQHGYTF,TGTGCCAGCAGTGCAGGGGGCGCACAACATGGCTACACCTTC
TRBD2,NA,18,TRBJ2-2,TRBV10-3,CAIRDFLAGGLSTGELFF,TGTGCCATCAGAGACTTTCTAGCGGGAGGATTAAGCACCGGGGAGCTGTTTTTT
TRBD1,once,13,TRBJ1-4,TRBV19,CARETGGWEKLFF,TGTGCCAGAGAGACAGGGGGCTGGGAAAAACTGTTTTTT
NA,few,15,TRBJ1-2,TRBV6-2/TRBV6-3,CASSRHGGSNYGYTF,TGTGCCAGCAGCCGGCACGGCGGCTCTAACTATGGCTACACCTTC
TRBD1,NA,13,TRBJ1-4,TRBV6-1,CASSDRGNEKLFF,TGTGCCAGCAGTGACAGGGGGAATGAAAAACTGTTTTTT
TRBD2,NA,14,TRBJ2-7,TRBV13,CASSPPSGPGEQYF,TGTGCCAGCAGCCCTCCTAGCGGTCCTGGGGAGCAGTACTTC
TRBD1,NA,22,TRBJ2-5,TRBV2,CASSSPRDRGPGGGWSRETQYF,TGTGCCAGCAGCTCTCCCCGGGACAGGGGGCCGGGCGGGGGCTGGTCCAGAGAGACCCAGTACTTC
NA,NA,13,TRBJ2-7,TRBV10-3,CAISEDKSYEQYF,TGTGCCATCAGTGAGGACAAATCCTACGAGCAGTACTTC
TRBD1,NA,13,TRBJ1-1,TRBV27,CASAWGQGAEAFF,TGTGCCAGTGCTTGGGGACAGGGGGCTGAAGCTTTCTTT
TRBD2,once,16,TRBJ2-1,TRBV7-9,CASSLGGGRAYNEQFF,TGTGCCAGCAGCTTAGGAGGCGGGAGGGCCTACAATGAGCAGTTCTTC
NA,NA,13,TRBJ2-7,TRBV7-2,CASSAARGYEQYF,TGTGCCAGCAGCGCGGCACGGGGTTACGAGCAGTACTTC
TRBD2,NA,14,TRBJ2-3,TRBV2,CASSRLANTDTQYF,TGTGCCAGCTCTAGACTAGCGAACACAGATACGCAGTATTTT
NA,NA,17,TRBJ2-7,TRBV21-1,CASSNSRGPSFPYEQYF,TGTGCCAGCAGCAATTCAAGGGGGCCCTCGTTCCCTTACGAGCAGTACTTC
NA,NA,13,TRBJ2-2,TRBV7-9,CASSLGRTGELFF,TGTGCCAGCAGCTTAGGTCGGACCGGGGAGCTGTTTTTT
NA,NA,14,TRBJ2-5,TRBV19,CARCRDNEQETQYF,TGTGCCAGATGCCGGGACAACGAACAAGAGACCCAGTACTTC
TRBD2,NA,15,TRBJ2-1,TRBV15,CATSKSSGRYNEQFF,TGTGCCACCAGCAAATCTAGCGGGAGGTACAATGAGCAGTTCTTC
NA,NA,13,TRBJ2-7,TRBV12-3/TRBV12-4,CASSLDSYYEQYF,TGTGCCAGCAGTTTAGACAGTTACTACGAGCAGTACTTC
TRBD1,NA,15,TRBJ1-1,TRBV27,CASGPRTGRNTEAFF,TGTGCCAGCGGCCCACGGACAGGGCGGAACACTGAAGCTTTCTTT
NA,NA,15,TRBJ2-3,TRBV11-2,CASSLERYRTDTQYF,TGTGCCAGCAGCTTAGAACGGTACCGCACAGATACGCAGTATTTT
NA,NA,19,TRBJ2-7,TRBV7-8,CASSWGLDRLGSVSYEQYF,TGTGCCAGCAGCTGGGGGCTGGACAGATTAGGATCGGTCTCCTACGAGCAGTACTTC
NA,once,14,TRBJ1-2,TRBV5-4,CASSPGREVYGYTF,TGTGCCAGCAGCCCGGGACGGGAGGTCTATGGCTACACCTTC
TRBD2,NA,16,TRBJ2-7,TRBV7-8,CASSAGPLAISYEQYF,TGTGCCAGCAGTGCCGGACCACTAGCGATATCCTACGAGCAGTACTTC
TRBD2,NA,18,TRBJ2-3,TRBV4-2,CASSQEIGLAASTDTQYF,TGTGCCAGCAGCCAAGAAATCGGACTAGCGGCTAGCACAGATACGCAGTATTTT
NA,NA,13,TRBJ2-2,TRBV6-5,CATRDTLTGELFF,TGTGCCACACGAGACACCCTAACCGGGGAGCTGTTTTTT
TRBD1,NA,14,TRBJ2-3,TRBV29-1,CSVERGPSTDTQYF,TGCAGCGTTGAGAGGGGGCCCAGCACAGATACGCAGTATTTT
NA,once,12,TRBJ2-5,TRBV11-2,CASSLAPETQYF,TGTGCCAGCAGCTTAGCTCCTGAGACCCAGTACTTC
TRBD1,NA,15,TRBJ1-2,TRBV28,CASSVPGQGNYGYTF,TGTGCCAGCAGTGTACCGGGACAGGGGAACTATGGCTACACCTTC
TRBD1,NA,15,TRBJ2-3,TRBV29-1,CSASPGQGLADTQYF,TGCAGCGCCTCTCCAGGACAGGGATTAGCGGATACGCAGTATTTT
NA,NA,17,TRBJ2-3,TRBV7-9,CASSPAGSSAYTDTQYF,TGTGCCAGCAGCCCCGCGGGGTCGAGCGCTTACACAGATACGCAGTATTTT
TRBD2,NA,15,TRBJ2-1,TRBV5-4,CASSLHPSGRNEQFF,TGTGCCAGCAGCCTGCATCCTAGCGGGCGGAACGAGCAGTTCTTC
NA,NA,17,TRBJ2-5,TRBV5-1,CASSLAPDRISQETQYF,TGCGCCAGCAGCTTGGCCCCGGACAGAATCTCACAAGAGACCCAGTACTTC
NA,NA,14,TRBJ1-5,TRBV2,CASSAWSGNQPQHF,TGTGCCAGCAGTGCGTGGTCGGGCAATCAGCCCCAGCATTTT
NA,NA,13,TRBJ1-1,TRBV7-6,CASSQQVNTEAFF,TGTGCCAGCAGTCAACAGGTGAACACTGAAGCTTTCTTT
NA,NA,15,TRBJ1-1,TRBV29-1,CSVDTNFWGHNEAFF,TGCAGCGTTGATACGAATTTTTGGGGGCATAATGAAGCTTTCTTT
TRBD1,NA,14,TRBJ2-2,TRBV4-2,CASSPRDRTGELFF,TGTGCCAGCAGCCCCCGGGACAGAACCGGGGAGCTGTTTTTT
NA,once,14,TRBJ2-7,TRBV10-3,CAISDKTGLGEQYF,TGTGCCATCAGTGATAAAACAGGGTTAGGCGAGCAGTACTTC
TRBD1,NA,14,TRBJ1-2,TRBV5-1,CASSAGTGSYGYTF,TGCGCCAGCAGCGCCGGGACAGGGTCCTATGGCTACACCTTC
NA,NA,15,TRBJ2-1,TRBV6-1,CASSEITQGYNEQFF,TGTGCCAGCAGTGAAATTACGCAGGGGTACAATGAGCAGTTCTTC
NA,NA,13,TRBJ1-4,TRBV11-3,CASSLGPREKLFF,TGTGCCAGCAGCTTGGGTCCGCGGGAAAAACTGTTTTTT
NA,NA,14,TRBJ1-1,TRBV4-1,CASSQERDYTEAFF,TGCGCCAGCAGCCAAGAACGGGATTACACTGAAGCTTTCTTT
NA,once,15,TRBJ2-5,TRBV30,CAFNPTGRVGETQYF,TGTGCCTTTAACCCCACGGGCAGGGTCGGGGAGACCCAGTACTTC
NA,NA,15,TRBJ2-3,TRBV3-1/TRBV3-2,CASSTDWGGTDTQYF,TGTGCCAGCAGCACGGATTGGGGGGGCACAGATACGCAGTATTTT
NA,NA,15,TRBJ1-5,TRBV13,CASSLRGQANQPQHF,TGTGCCAGCAGCTTAAGAGGGCAGGCCAATCAGCCCCAGCATTTT
TRBD1,NA,14,TRBJ1-6,TRBV27,CASTQAGGNSPLHF,TGTGCCAGCACCCAGGCAGGGGGAAATTCACCCCTCCACTTT
TRBD1,NA,14,TRBJ1-4,TRBV6-5,CASSTSGTDEKLFF,TGTGCCAGCAGCACCTCCGGGACAGATGAAAAACTGTTTTTT
NA,NA,13,TRBJ1-2,TRBV24-1,CATSDPFFYGYTF,TGTGCCACCAGTGATCCGTTTTTCTATGGCTACACCTTC
NA,NA,14,TRBJ1-4,TRBV5-1,CASSLEQGGEKLFF,TGCGCCAGCAGCTTGGAACAGGGTGGGGAAAAACTGTTTTTT
NA,NA,14,TRBJ2-1,TRBV6-5,CASSYVGVRNEQFF,TGTGCCAGCAGTTACGTCGGGGTACGGAATGAGCAGTTCTTC
NA,NA,18,TRBJ1-1,TRBV10-3,CAISGGRGMGARNTEAFF,TGTGCCATCAGTGGCGGGCGGGGAATGGGAGCTCGGAACACTGAAGCTTTCTTT
TRBD1,NA,14,TRBJ2-7,TRBV14,CASSQRQGYYEQYF,TGTGCCAGCAGCCAAAGACAGGGATACTACGAGCAGTACTTC